A selection of T cell receptor beta chains follows, all from one sample in a study of blood T cell repertoires in COVID-19. Only in-frame clones appear in the TCRdb table, and some are missing; sequencing was by immunoSEQ multiplex PCR. This table has 150,000 to 200,000 clones, under 95% appearing once. Sequencing was performed on peripheral blood. All receptors come from a man younger than 35 with acute or convalescent COVID-19. Each CDR3 is given with its conserved first and last residue. D genes are given only for firm matches. The listing skips clone size in some rows; elsewhere it reads once, few, many or a size class.

CASSMMTGNTGELFF,TGTGCCAGCAGCATGATGACAGGGAACACCGGGGAGCTGTTTTTT,NA,TRBV7-9,NA,TRBJ2-2
CASSIRDSNSPLHF,TGTGCCAGCAGCATCCGGGATTCGAATTCACCCCTCCACTTT,NA,TRBV3-1/TRBV3-2,NA,TRBJ1-6
CASSEYTEQYF,TGTGCCAGCAGTGAATATACAGAGCAGTACTTC,NA,TRBV6-1,NA,TRBJ2-7
CASSEDSESYNEQFF,TGTGCCAGCAGCGAGGACAGTGAATCCTACAATGAGCAGTTCTTC,NA,TRBV5-6,NA,TRBJ2-1
CASSLARVGGHQPQHF,TGTGCCAGCAGCTTAGCGCGTGTAGGGGGTCATCAGCCCCAGCATTTT,NA,TRBV7-8,NA,TRBJ1-5
CASQGYQPQHF,TGTGCCAGCCAGGGGTATCAGCCCCAGCATTTT,NA,TRBV6-5,NA,TRBJ1-5
CAGGGTGRVRNTEAFF,TGTGCCGGTGGGGGTACGGGGAGGGTGAGGAACACTGAAGCTTTCTTT,NA,TRBV2,NA,TRBJ1-1
CASSLVGQGHTQYF,TGTGCCAGCAGCTTAGTGGGACAGGGGCATACGCAGTATTTT,NA,TRBV7-9,TRBD1,TRBJ2-3
CATSEMRAPDTQYF,TGTGCCACCAGTGAGATGAGGGCCCCAGATACGCAGTATTTT,NA,TRBV24-1,NA,TRBJ2-3
CASSRGETQYF,TGTGCCAGCTCGAGAGGAGAGACCCAGTACTTC,NA,TRBV18,NA,TRBJ2-5
CASSLGWDTPLHSSYEQYF,TGTGCCAGCAGCTTAGGGTGGGACACCCCGCTTCATAGCTCCTACGAGCAGTACTTC,NA,TRBV11-2,NA,TRBJ2-7
CAWSAPQTRNEQFF,TGTGCCTGGAGTGCCCCCCAGACTAGGAATGAGCAGTTCTTC,NA,TRBV30,NA,TRBJ2-1
CASSPRGGLAGVVYEQYF,TGTGCCAGCAGCCCCCGGGGGGGTTTAGCGGGAGTGGTCTACGAGCAGTACTTC,NA,TRBV7-9,TRBD2,TRBJ2-7
CASSVTGGSYEQYF,TGTGCCAGTAGTGTGACAGGGGGCTCCTACGAGCAGTACTTC,once,TRBV19,TRBD1,TRBJ2-7
CASSSPMARGLSGTEAFF,TGTGCCAGCAGCTCCCCCATGGCCAGGGGGCTAAGCGGCACTGAAGCTTTCTTT,NA,TRBV5-8,TRBD1,TRBJ1-1
CATSGGRTNSPLHF,TGTGCCACCAGTGGGGGCAGGACTAATTCACCCCTCCACTTT,NA,TRBV24-1,NA,TRBJ1-6
CASSIGQDREQFF,TGTGCCAGTAGTATAGGCCAGGATCGTGAGCAGTTCTTC,NA,TRBV19,NA,TRBJ2-1
CASSYRGNNQPQHF,TGTGCCAGCAGTTACAGGGGGAACAATCAGCCCCAGCATTTT,NA,TRBV6-6,NA,TRBJ1-5
CASSILTGNEQYF,TGTGCCAGCAGCATACTGACAGGGAACGAGCAGTACTTC,NA,TRBV5-4,TRBD1,TRBJ2-7
CASSHRGETQYF,TGTGCCAGCTCCCACAGGGGAGAGACCCAGTACTTC,NA,TRBV18,TRBD1,TRBJ2-5
CATSDNNQPQHF,TGTGCCACCAGTGACAACAATCAGCCCCAGCATTTT,NA,TRBV24-1,NA,TRBJ1-5
CASSGQGPTYEQYF,TGTGCCAGCAGTGGACAGGGCCCCACCTACGAGCAGTACTTC,NA,TRBV2,TRBD1,TRBJ2-7
CASSGGTITSGVQYF,TGTGCCAGCAGTGGTGGGACGATAACGTCGGGGGTCCAGTACTTC,NA,TRBV6-2/TRBV6-3,NA,TRBJ2-5
CASSPPDGDFQNEQYF,TGTGCCAGCTCACCTCCAGATGGGGACTTCCAGAACGAGCAGTACTTC,NA,TRBV18,NA,TRBJ2-7
CASSLGTSGYQETQYF,TGTGCCAGCAGCTTAGGGACTAGCGGGTACCAAGAGACCCAGTACTTC,NA,TRBV7-9,TRBD2,TRBJ2-5
CASSFFLGGEAFF,TGTGCCAGCAGTTTCTTCTTAGGGGGTGAAGCTTTCTTT,NA,TRBV27,NA,TRBJ1-1
CASSLDTGVYGYTF,TGTGCCAGCAGCTTAGATACGGGGGTCTATGGCTACACCTTC,NA,TRBV7-9,NA,TRBJ1-2
CATPTGTSGRDNEQFF,TGCGCCACCCCGACCGGGACTAGCGGGAGAGACAATGAGCAGTTCTTC,NA,TRBV10-2,TRBD2,TRBJ2-1
CASSGGGWGETQYF,TGCGCCAGCAGCGGCGGGGGGTGGGGAGAGACCCAGTACTTC,NA,TRBV7-9,TRBD2,TRBJ2-5
CASSPTLTGQTANYGYTF,TGTGCCAGCTCACCCACCTTGACAGGCCAAACCGCTAACTATGGCTACACCTTC,NA,TRBV18,NA,TRBJ1-2
CASSDQGLGRSQPQHF,TGTGCCAGCAGTGATCAGGGGTTGGGAAGAAGTCAGCCCCAGCATTTT,NA,TRBV2,NA,TRBJ1-5
CASSIGLAGANEQFF,TGTGCCAGCAGTATCGGACTAGCGGGGGCTAATGAGCAGTTCTTC,NA,TRBV27,TRBD2,TRBJ2-1
CASREKSGGAGEQFF,TGTGCCAGCAGGGAGAAGAGCGGGGGGGCCGGAGAGCAGTTCTTC,NA,TRBV2,TRBD2,TRBJ2-1
CASSEGQGGTDTQYF,TGTGCCAGCAGCGAGGGACAGGGGGGGACAGATACGCAGTATTTT,NA,TRBV9,TRBD1,TRBJ2-3
CATSDLTGTGSGEQFF,TGTGCCACCAGTGACTTAACCGGGACAGGTTCGGGGGAGCAGTTCTTC,NA,TRBV24-1,TRBD1,TRBJ2-1
CASSPGLYSNQPQHF,TGTGCCAGCAGCCCAGGGCTATATAGCAATCAGCCCCAGCATTTT,NA,TRBV7-9,NA,TRBJ1-5
CASSYSLQATEKLFF,TGTGCCAGCAGTTACTCGTTACAGGCAACAGAAAAACTGTTTTTT,NA,TRBV6-5,NA,TRBJ1-4
CASSFSPGFPEAFF,TGTGCCAGCAGTTTTTCTCCCGGGTTCCCTGAAGCTTTCTTT,NA,TRBV27,NA,TRBJ1-1
CASSFSVLSRDRRDQPQHF,TGTGCCAGCAGCTTTTCGGTGCTTTCCCGGGACAGGAGGGATCAGCCCCAGCATTTT,NA,TRBV5-6,TRBD1,TRBJ1-5
CASSQDRLRFDRGITNTGELFF,TGCGCCAGCAGCCAAGATCGATTACGTTTTGACAGGGGGATAACGAACACCGGGGAGCTGTTTTTT,NA,TRBV4-1,TRBD1,TRBJ2-2
CASSYRTVQETQYF,TGTGCCAGCAGCTATAGGACAGTCCAAGAGACCCAGTACTTC,NA,TRBV5-5,NA,TRBJ2-5
CASSLGEQETQYF,TGTGCCAGCAGCTTGGGAGAACAAGAGACCCAGTACTTC,NA,TRBV11-2,NA,TRBJ2-5
CASSTYRGGLTLNYGYTF,TGTGCCAGCAGCACCTACAGGGGGGGTTTAACCCTGAACTATGGCTACACCTTC,NA,TRBV7-8,TRBD1,TRBJ1-2
CASSQDWVLAGEISADTQYF,TGTGCCAGCAGCCAAGATTGGGTACTAGCGGGGGAAATAAGTGCAGATACGCAGTATTTT,NA,TRBV4-2,TRBD2,TRBJ2-3
CASSYEGASYNEQFF,TGTGCCAGCAGTTACGAGGGGGCCTCCTACAATGAGCAGTTCTTC,NA,TRBV6-6,TRBD1,TRBJ2-1
CASSRGPEEAFF,TGTGCCAGCAGCAGGGGACCCGAGGAAGCTTTCTTT,NA,TRBV27,NA,TRBJ1-1
CASSFDRGDYNEQFF,TGTGCCAGCAGCTTCGACAGGGGGGATTACAATGAGCAGTTCTTC,NA,TRBV5-8,TRBD1,TRBJ2-1
CASSFLPTDTQYF,TGTGCCAGCAGTTTTCTTCCCACAGATACGCAGTATTTT,NA,TRBV12-3/TRBV12-4,NA,TRBJ2-3
CASSPRGQGDFWMNTEAFF,TGCGCCAGCAGCCCGAGAGGACAGGGGGATTTCTGGATGAACACTGAAGCTTTCTTT,NA,TRBV5-1,TRBD1,TRBJ1-1
CASSYLSGTGGYGYTF,TGTGCCAGCAGTTACCTAAGCGGGACAGGGGGCTATGGCTACACCTTC,NA,TRBV6-6,TRBD1,TRBJ1-2